The source of this T cell receptor (beta chain) is a study of vaccination and CD4 T cells after COVID-19. One entry per CDR3 protein results from TCRdb running MiXCR on the PCR reads. There are 25,000 to 30,000 distinct CDR3 sequences in the sample; under 65% occur only once, and around 5.5% lies in the top ten. Stated time point: late sampling 161 to 241 days after vaccination in three convalescent patients. This CDR3 is built from 13 residues. The trim removed 5 bases at V and 6 bases at J, leaving 6 bases unmatched. Looked up from germline, CDR1 is MNHEY and CDR2 is SVGEGT. The sequencing used CD4+ T cells from blood, collected about 7 months after SARS-CoV-2 vaccination. The clonotype originates from a human donor who had recovered from COVID-19. The V gene is TRBV6-2 or TRBV6-3, the J gene TRBJ1-2, with 7 bases identical to TRBD1. DNA for the CDR3: TGTGCCAGCAGTCTCCAGGGGGGAAATGGCTACACCTTC. Its translation is CASSLQGGNGYTF.